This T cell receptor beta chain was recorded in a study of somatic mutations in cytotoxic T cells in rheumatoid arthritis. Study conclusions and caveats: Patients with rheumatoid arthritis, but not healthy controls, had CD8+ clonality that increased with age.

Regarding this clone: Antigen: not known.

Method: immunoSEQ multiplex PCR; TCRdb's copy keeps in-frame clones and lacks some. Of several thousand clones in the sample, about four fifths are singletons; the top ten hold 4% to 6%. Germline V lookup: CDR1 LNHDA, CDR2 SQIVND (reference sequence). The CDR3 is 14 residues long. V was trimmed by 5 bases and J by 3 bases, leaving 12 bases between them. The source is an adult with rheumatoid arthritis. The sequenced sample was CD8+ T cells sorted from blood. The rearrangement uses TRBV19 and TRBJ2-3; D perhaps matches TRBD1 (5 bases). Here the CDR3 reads CASSWGPATDTQYF. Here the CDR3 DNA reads TGTGCCAGTAGTTGGGGCCCCGCAACAGATACGCAGTATTTT.